A single sample gave rise to the 30 T cell receptor beta chains below, sequenced in a study of shared clonotypes between healthy human individuals. Profiling relied on immunoSEQ multiplex PCR, and the TCRdb table lists in-frame clones only, not all of them. The sample comprises over 2 million clones, about nine tenths of which are singletons, and around 0.35% rests with the top ten. The sequenced sample consisted of naive CD4+ T cells from PBMCs. Specified subset: CD45RA+ positively selected. Source of these receptors: a man between 18 and 35 years old in good health. Some clones in this sample may be carry-over from other donors' samples.

This chain joins TRBV14 and TRBJ2-7; the D gene is possibly TRBD2 (7 bases). The CDR3 covers 16 residues. Trimming took 4 bases from V and 2 from J, leaving 18 bases between them. Germline V gene data show CDR1 as SGHDN and CDR2 as FVKESK. CDR3 sequence reads: CASSPRGGGFTYEQYF. The CDR3 DNA sequence: TGTGCCAGCAGCCCCCGAGGGGGGGGGTTTACCTACGAGCAGTACTTC.

The chain has TRBV7-8 and TRBJ2-7; 15 bases are shared with TRBD2. After removal of 7 bases from V and 4 bases from J, the junction contained 8 bases not matched to a gene. This CDR3 is 16 amino acids long. Germline V lookup: CDR1 SGHVS, CDR2 FQNEAQ. CDR3 sequence: CASTLGLAGGGYEQYF. The CDR3 DNA follows: TGTGCCAGCACCCTGGGACTAGCGGGAGGAGGGTACGAGCAGTACTTC. Filled out from reference TRBV7-8 and TRBJ2-7, the complete variable domain reads GAGVSQSPRYKVAKRGQDVALRCDPISGHVSLFWYQQALGQGPEFLTYFQNEAQLDKSGLPSDRFFAERPEGSVSTLKIQRTQQEDSAVYLCASTLGLAGGGYEQYFGPGTRLTVT.

The J gene is TRBJ2-7, the V gene TRBV2; 11 positions agree with TRBD1. The CDR3 length is 14 residues. The junction had 9 bases not matched to a gene; V was cut back by 8 bases and J by 6 bases. CDR1 SNHLY and CDR2 FYNNEI come from the germline V gene. DNA of the CDR3: TGTGCCAGCGGGGTTGGGGACAGGGGGTCCGAGCAGTACTTC. Translating it yields CASGVGDRGSEQYF.

In its sample, this clone was seen once. This chain uses TRBV28 with TRBJ2-1, with D possibly TRBD1 on 6 matching bases. Germline V CDR1 and CDR2: MDHEN, SYDVKM. V was shortened by 2 bases and J by 8 bases, with 13 bases between the two germline ends. CDR3 length: 14 amino acids. The CDR3 DNA reads TGTGCCAGCAGTTTAGGTACAGGGCTAGATGAGCAGTTCTTC. Amino acid sequence: CASSLGTGLDEQFF.

This chain links TRBV30 with TRBJ1-2, with D perhaps TRBD1 (5 bases). V lost 8 bases, J lost 0 bases, and 13 bases lay in between. The CDR3 extends over 13 amino acids. From germline, CDR1 is GTSNPN and CDR2 SVGIG (reference sequence). The CDR3 sequence is CAGMDTPNYGYTF. For the CDR3, the DNA is TGTGCCGGAATGGACACCCCTAACTATGGCTACACCTTC.

V usage is TRBV2 and J usage is TRBJ2-3; 10 bases align to TRBD2. Trimming at V came to 3 bases and at J to 4 bases, leaving 7 bases not matched to a gene. This CDR3 has 16 residues. The V gene's germline CDR1 is SNHLY and CDR2 FYNNEI. This chain's CDR3 is CASSEASGRGADTQYF. CDR3 DNA sequence: TGTGCCAGCAGTGAGGCTAGCGGGAGAGGGGCAGATACGCAGTATTTT.

The rearrangement links TRBV18 to TRBJ2-4; D unclear. The V end lost 2 bases, the J end lost 1 base, and 12 bases lay between the germline ends. CDR1 and CDR2 from the germline V gene are KGHSH and LQKENI. The CDR3 totals 16 residues. The CDR3 bases are TGTGCCAGCTCACCAATTAATAAAGGGGCCAAAAACATTCAGTACTTC. It is translated as CASSPINKGAKNIQYF.

J is TRBJ1-2 and V is TRBV27; 7 nucleotides agree with TRBD1. V was clipped by 2 bases and J by 4 bases; unmatched bases: 4. The CDR3 totals 14 residues. CDR1 is MNHEY, CDR2 SMNVEV, per germline (reference sequence). The CDR3 region is CASSLNRGLYGYTF. The CDR3 nucleotides are TGTGCCAGCAGTTTAAACAGGGGCCTCTATGGCTACACCTTC.

This chain uses TRBV27 with TRBJ2-1; TRBD1 or TRBD2 may be the D gene (5 bases each). From germline, CDR1 is MNHEY and CDR2 SMNVEV (reference sequence). The CDR3 length is 16 residues. Trimming pared 7 bases from V and 2 bases from J, leaving 18 bases between. In DNA, the CDR3 is TGTGCCAGCACCCGGGTAGGGGAGTTGCCCTACAATGAGCAGTTCTTC. Translating it yields CASTRVGELPYNEQFF.

This rearrangement joins TRBV4-3 to TRBJ2-7; D is possibly TRBD2 (5 bases). V was shortened by 3 bases and J by 2 bases, with 8 bases between the two germline ends. Germline V gene lookup returns CDR1 LGHNA and CDR2 YSLEER. The CDR3 consists of 13 residues. The CDR3 nucleotides are TGCGCCAGCAGCCAGCAGCGGACCTACGAGCAGTACTTC. This codes for CASSQQRTYEQYF.

V usage is TRBV11-2 and J usage is TRBJ1-2, with D possibly being TRBD1 (5 bases). V was cut by 5 bases and J by 0 bases, with 19 bases left in between. Germline CDR1 and CDR2: SGHAT and FQNNGV. The CDR3 length is 17 residues. CDR3 region: CASSPSSGPLANYGYTF. The CDR3 nucleotides are TGTGCCAGCAGCCCCTCTTCAGGGCCGTTAGCTAACTATGGCTACACCTTC.

The rearrangement uses TRBV28 and TRBJ2-7, with TRBD2 matching over 9 bases. The CDR3 sequence is 15 residues long. The V segment lost 3 bases and the J segment 2 bases; nucleotides outside the gene matches: 5. Germline V gene lookup returns CDR1 MDHEN and CDR2 SYDVKM. The DNA of the CDR3 is TGTGCCAGCAGTTTGGCGGGAGGGGTCCCCTACGAGCAGTACTTC. It encodes CASSLAGGVPYEQYF.

V usage is TRBV7-2 and J usage is TRBJ1-1; 9 nucleotides agree with TRBD1. The CDR3 is 15 residues long. Germline trimming cut 1 base from V and 4 bases from J; bases unmatched to any gene: 4. Germline V lookup: CDR1 SGHTA, CDR2 FQGNSA. The CDR3: CASSLEQGAVTEAFF. CDR3 in DNA: TGTGCCAGCAGCTTAGAACAGGGGGCGGTCACTGAAGCTTTCTTT. Looking up the rest from reference TRBV7-2 and TRBJ1-1 gives the full variable domain: GAGVSQSPSNKVTEKGKDVELRCDPISGHTALYWYRQSLGQGLEFLIYFQGNSAPDKSGLPSDRFSAERTGGSVSTLTIQRTQQEDSAVYLCASSLEQGAVTEAFFGQGTRLTVV.

The genes are TRBV5-1 and TRBJ1-1, with TRBD1 as a possible D gene (5 bases). The V end lost 4 bases, the J end lost 7 bases, and 14 bases lay between the germline ends. CDR1 and CDR2 (germline): SGHRS, YFSETQ. CDR3 length: 13 residues. This CDR3 reads CASSGGAGREAFF. The DNA of the CDR3 is TGCGCCAGCAGCGGCGGGGCCGGTCGTGAAGCTTTCTTT.

Worth noting for this clone: The sample carries other DNA sequences with the same CDR3. The chain links TRBV4-1 to TRBJ2-1, with 7 bases lining up with TRBD1. The junction had 9 bases not matched to a gene; V was cut back by 3 bases and J by 4 bases. CDR3 length equals 16 residues. Germline V CDR1 and CDR2: MGHRA, YSYEKL. CDR3 sequence reads: CASSQVARGLYNEQFF. The CDR3, as DNA: TGCGCCAGCAGCCAGGTCGCCAGGGGGTTATACAATGAGCAGTTCTTC.

V and J are TRBV27 and TRBJ2-1; D ambiguous. Per the germline V gene, CDR1 is MNHEY and CDR2 is SMNVEV (reference sequence). The CDR3 loop spans 16 amino acids. The ends were cut back, 7 bases at V and 0 bases at J, with 16 bases in the middle. For the CDR3, the DNA is TGTGCCAGCATTCGCTCCGGCAGCCGCTCCTACAATGAGCAGTTCTTC. Its translation: CASIRSGSRSYNEQFF.

The chain combines TRBV6-1 with TRBJ1-1; D may be TRBD1 (5 bases). The ends were cut back, 4 bases at V and 4 bases at J, with 19 bases in the middle. The CDR3 covers 16 residues. Germline CDR1 reads MNHNS; CDR2 reads SASEGT. The CDR3 region is CASSASLGGSGTEAFF. The CDR3 DNA sequence: TGTGCCAGCAGTGCCTCGCTGGGGGGGTCAGGCACTGAAGCTTTCTTT.

J is TRBJ1-1 and V is TRBV11-3; tentative D call: TRBD1 (6 bases). Germline CDR1 and CDR2: SGHNT and YENEEA. V lost 1 base and J lost 4, with 13 bases in between. The CDR3 is 15 residues long. The CDR3 loop is CASSLVLTGPTEAFF. The CDR3 DNA sequence: TGTGCCAGCAGCTTAGTCCTGACAGGCCCCACTGAAGCTTTCTTT.

This clone was observed a single time. The chain joins TRBV7-9 to TRBJ2-2; weak D call: TRBD2 (6 bases). The CDR3 runs to 15 residues. CDR1 is SEHNR and CDR2 is FQNEAQ in the germline V gene (reference sequence). The V end was cut by 3 bases, the J end by 8 bases, with 16 bases between. Here the CDR3 DNA reads TGTGCCAGCAGCTTTCAACCCGGGACTTCTGGGGAGCTGTTTTTT. This translates into CASSFQPGTSGELFF.

The V gene is TRBV29-1, the J gene TRBJ2-7, with D possibly TRBD2 on 5 matching bases. The CDR3 is made up of 12 amino acids. The germline gives CDR1 SQVTM, CDR2 ANQGSEA. Trimming left V 7 bases short and J 6 bases short, with 16 bases between. CDR3 DNA sequence: TGCAGCGCCCGGGGTGACGGCGGCGAGCAGTACTTC. Its protein is CSARGDGGEQYF.

This clone showed up just a few times. This chain joins TRBV6-5 and TRBJ1-1, with no clear D. The length of the CDR3 is 12 residues. The V end lost 9 bases, the J end lost 4 bases, and 12 bases lay between the germline ends. The germline V gene has CDR1 MNHEY and CDR2 SVGAGI. CDR3 region: CASFRLGTEAFF. CDR3 coding DNA: TGTGCCAGTTTTAGACTTGGCACTGAAGCTTTCTTT.

This chain links TRBV6-5 with TRBJ2-7; D is ambiguous. This CDR3 is built from 14 residues. Germline CDR1 is MNHEY and CDR2 is SVGAGI. V was pared by 6 bases and J by 4 bases, with 16 bases between. The CDR3: CASSRAQRNYEQYF. For the CDR3, the DNA is TGTGCCAGCAGCCGAGCACAGAGGAATTACGAGCAGTACTTC.

J is TRBJ2-1 and V is TRBV6-1; 10 nucleotides line up with TRBD2. This CDR3 has 16 amino acids. The germline CDR1 and CDR2 sequences are MNHNS and SASEGT. Trimming at V came to 2 bases and at J to 4 bases, leaving 5 bases not matched to a gene. The DNA of the CDR3 is TGTGCCAGCAGTGAAAGGGCTAGCGGGGGATACAATGAGCAGTTCTTC. Its protein product is CASSERASGGYNEQFF.

In its sample, this clone was seen a few times. The rearrangement links TRBV14 to TRBJ1-3; no definite D call. The V gene lost 3 bases and the J gene lost 5 bases, with 8 bases spanning the gap. The CDR3 runs 13 residues. Per the germline V gene, CDR1 is SGHDN and CDR2 is FVKESK. The CDR3 DNA follows: TGTGCCAGCAGCCAGGAACACCGAAACACCATATATTTT. Protein product: CASSQEHRNTIYF.

The chain is built from TRBV2 and TRBJ2-7; 7 nucleotides match TRBD1. The CDR3 is 16 residues long. Looked up from germline, CDR1 is SNHLY and CDR2 is FYNNEI. The junction had 14 bases not matched to a gene; V was cut back by 6 bases and J by 3 bases. CDR3 amino acids: CASRITTGVGGYEQYF. In DNA, the CDR3 is TGTGCCAGCAGAATTACAACAGGGGTTGGGGGCTACGAGCAGTACTTC.

The gene calls are TRBV6-5 and TRBJ2-1, with 8 bases lining up with TRBD2. The CDR3 extends over 14 amino acids. The trim removed 4 bases at V and 3 bases at J, leaving 2 bases unmatched. Germline V gene lookup returns CDR1 MNHEY and CDR2 SVGAGI. The chain's CDR3 is CASSFSGNYNEQFF. The CDR3 coding sequence is TGTGCCAGCAGTTTTAGCGGGAACTACAATGAGCAGTTCTTC.

The CDR3 DNA sequence: TGCGCCAGCAGCCAAGTGTTAGCGGGAGGGCCGGATACGCAGTATTTT. As protein: CASSQVLAGGPDTQYF. The J gene is TRBJ2-3, the V gene TRBV4-3, with TRBD2 matching over 11 bases. The CDR3 spans 16 residues. CDR1 is LGHNA, CDR2 YSLEER, per germline. Germline trimming cut 1 base from V and 6 bases from J; bases unmatched to any gene: 6.

The chain couples TRBV2 to TRBJ2-4, with D possibly TRBD1 on 5 matching bases. V lost 4 bases and J 1 base, leaving 8 bases between the germline ends. The CDR3 is made up of 14 amino acids. CDR1 is SNHLY and CDR2 is FYNNEI in the germline V gene. The CDR3 DNA sequence: TGTGCCAGCAGTGGTCGACAGGCCAAAAACATTCAGTACTTC. Protein sequence: CASSGRQAKNIQYF. Drawing the rest from reference TRBV2 and TRBJ2-4, the complete variable domain is EPEVTQTPSHQVTQMGQEVILRCVPISNHLYFYWYRQILGQKVEFLVSFYNNEISEKSEIFDDQFSVERPDGSNFTLKIRSTKLEDSAMYFCASSGRQAKNIQYFGAGTRLSVL.

The sample holds one count of this clone. The V call is TRBV2, the J call TRBJ1-2; D is unresolved. CDR1 is SNHLY and CDR2 is FYNNEI in the germline V gene. The CDR3 has 13 amino acids. The V end lost 8 bases, the J end lost 7 bases, and 17 bases lay between the germline ends. The DNA for the CDR3 is TGTGCCAGCCAGACTTTCGTCCCGTCTGGCTACACCTTC. It is translated as CASQTFVPSGYTF.

The chain is built from TRBV7-3 and TRBJ2-7; 7 bases line up with TRBD1. V lost 2 bases and J lost 2; bases outside the gene matches: 6. The CDR3 spans 15 residues. CDR1 and CDR2 (germline): SGHTA, FQGTGA. The CDR3 DNA reads as TGTGCCAGCAGCTTAGGAAGAGGGGGCCCCTACGAGCAGTACTTC. Protein: CASSLGRGGPYEQYF.